These T cell receptor beta chains were read from a single sample in a study of blood T cell repertoires in COVID-19. The repertoire was sequenced with immunoSEQ multiplex PCR; TCRdb's copy has only in-frame clones and lacks some. This sample has about 140,000 clones, with more than 85% found just once. Sequenced sample: peripheral blood. Receptor source: a human donor in a cohort sampled during active COVID-19. Both conserved end residues are part of each CDR3. Each record gives: clone size, V gene, J gene, D gene, CDR3 DNA, CDR3 protein. The D gene is left open where the match is weak. Clone size, where shown, is once, few, many, or a class for clones that have expanded.

abundance: few
v_gene: TRBV5-4
j_gene: TRBJ1-2
d_gene: TRBD1
CDR3nt: TGTGCCAGCAGCGATCGGGACAGGGGGAACTATGGCTACACCTTC
CDR3aa: CASSDRDRGNYGYTF

abundance: NA
v_gene: TRBV6-5
j_gene: TRBJ2-3
d_gene: TRBD2
CDR3nt: TGTGCCAGCAGCGGGAGGGGAGCTAGCACAGATACGCAGTATTTT
CDR3aa: CASSGRGASTDTQYF

abundance: NA
v_gene: TRBV5-1
j_gene: TRBJ2-3
d_gene: TRBD2
CDR3nt: TGCGCCAGCAGCTTGGTACCCTTGGGACTAGCGGGAATGGAAACAGATACGCAGTATTTT
CDR3aa: CASSLVPLGLAGMETDTQYF

abundance: NA
v_gene: TRBV27
j_gene: TRBJ1-2
d_gene: NA
CDR3nt: TGTGCCAGCAGTTTACAGGGATGGTTGGGTGGCTACACCTTC
CDR3aa: CASSLQGWLGGYTF

abundance: few
v_gene: TRBV19
j_gene: TRBJ2-3
d_gene: TRBD2
CDR3nt: TGTGCCAGTAGTATCCAGACTAGCGGGGGGACAGATACGCAGTATTTT
CDR3aa: CASSIQTSGGTDTQYF

abundance: once
v_gene: TRBV25-1
j_gene: TRBJ1-1
d_gene: NA
CDR3nt: TGTGCCAGCAGTGAAAAGTTGGCCTCGGCGGCGGACACTGAAGCTTTCTTT
CDR3aa: CASSEKLASAADTEAFF

abundance: once
v_gene: TRBV12-2
j_gene: TRBJ2-1
d_gene: NA
CDR3nt: TGTGCAAGTCGCCCCGAGCGGGGGGATTTTCATTGTTACTCCTACAATGAGCAGTTCTTC
CDR3aa: CASRPERGDFHCYSYNEQFF

abundance: NA
v_gene: TRBV2
j_gene: TRBJ1-2
d_gene: NA
CDR3nt: TGTGCCAGCAGTGAAGAGGGAGAGGACTATGGCTACACCTTC
CDR3aa: CASSEEGEDYGYTF

abundance: NA
v_gene: TRBV28
j_gene: TRBJ1-1
d_gene: NA
CDR3nt: TGTGCCAGCAGTCTGAGACAGTTAGAAGCTTTCTTT
CDR3aa: CASSLRQLEAFF

abundance: NA
v_gene: TRBV29-1
j_gene: TRBJ2-3
d_gene: NA
CDR3nt: TGCAGCGCCCGACAGGGCACAGATACGCAGTATTTT
CDR3aa: CSARQGTDTQYF

abundance: NA
v_gene: TRBV9
j_gene: TRBJ2-5
d_gene: TRBD2
CDR3nt: TGTGCCAGCAGCGCAGGGACTAGCGGGAGATTGGAGACCCAGTACTTC
CDR3aa: CASSAGTSGRLETQYF

abundance: NA
v_gene: TRBV30
j_gene: TRBJ1-1
d_gene: NA
CDR3nt: TGTGCCTGGAGTGTACTGGGCAGGATGAACACTGAAGCTTTCTTT
CDR3aa: CAWSVLGRMNTEAFF

abundance: few
v_gene: TRBV6-5
j_gene: TRBJ1-1
d_gene: TRBD1
CDR3nt: TGTGCCAGCAGTATCAGGACAGGTCTGAACACTGAAGCTTTCTTT
CDR3aa: CASSIRTGLNTEAFF

abundance: NA
v_gene: TRBV19
j_gene: TRBJ2-5
d_gene: NA
CDR3nt: TGTGCCAGTAGTCCCCGTCGGGGAGAGACCCAGTACTTC
CDR3aa: CASSPRRGETQYF

abundance: once
v_gene: TRBV10-1
j_gene: TRBJ2-5
d_gene: TRBD2
CDR3nt: TGCGCCAGCAGTCCCGGGACTAGCGGGGGACAAGAGACCCAGTACTTC
CDR3aa: CASSPGTSGGQETQYF

abundance: NA
v_gene: TRBV2
j_gene: TRBJ1-4
d_gene: NA
CDR3nt: TGTGCCAGCAGCGGGGTTTCTAATGAAAAACTGTTTTTT
CDR3aa: CASSGVSNEKLFF

abundance: NA
v_gene: TRBV27
j_gene: TRBJ2-7
d_gene: TRBD1
CDR3nt: TGTGCCAGCAGCCTTACCCTCTCCGGGACAGTCGAGCAGTACTTC
CDR3aa: CASSLTLSGTVEQYF

abundance: NA
v_gene: TRBV5-1
j_gene: TRBJ2-7
d_gene: NA
CDR3nt: TGCGCCAGCAGCTTGGCCGGGACACTTTACGAGCAGTACTTC
CDR3aa: CASSLAGTLYEQYF

abundance: NA
v_gene: TRBV4-1
j_gene: TRBJ1-1
d_gene: NA
CDR3nt: TGCGCCAGCAGCCAAGAGGGGAGGGAAGCTTTCTTT
CDR3aa: CASSQEGREAFF

abundance: NA
v_gene: TRBV6-5
j_gene: TRBJ2-7
d_gene: TRBD1
CDR3nt: TGTGCCACCGCGACACAACAGGGGGGTGAGCAGTACTTC
CDR3aa: CATATQQGGEQYF

abundance: once
v_gene: TRBV2
j_gene: TRBJ2-5
d_gene: NA
CDR3nt: TGTGCCAGCAGTCGCACACAGGGACGAGAGACCCAGTACTTC
CDR3aa: CASSRTQGRETQYF

abundance: few
v_gene: TRBV4-2
j_gene: TRBJ2-5
d_gene: NA
CDR3nt: TGTGCCAGCAGCCAAGATACGGGGGGCTCGGTGGAGACCCAGTACTTC
CDR3aa: CASSQDTGGSVETQYF

abundance: NA
v_gene: TRBV18
j_gene: TRBJ1-1
d_gene: TRBD1
CDR3nt: TGTGCCAGCTCACCACCGACAGGGGGCCGGACTGAAGCTTTCTTT
CDR3aa: CASSPPTGGRTEAFF

abundance: few
v_gene: TRBV7-6
j_gene: TRBJ1-5
d_gene: NA
CDR3nt: TGTGCCAGCAGCCCCGACAGCCTAGGTCAGCCCCAGCATTTT
CDR3aa: CASSPDSLGQPQHF

abundance: NA
v_gene: TRBV28
j_gene: TRBJ2-7
d_gene: TRBD2
CDR3nt: TGTGCCACCCAACTAGCGGGGGGTCCCTACGAGCAGTACTTC
CDR3aa: CATQLAGGPYEQYF

abundance: few
v_gene: TRBV5-8
j_gene: TRBJ2-1
d_gene: NA
CDR3nt: TGTGCCAGCAGCGCGTACAGGGATTCCTCCTACAATGAGCAGTTCTTC
CDR3aa: CASSAYRDSSYNEQFF

abundance: once
v_gene: TRBV5-1
j_gene: TRBJ2-7
d_gene: NA
CDR3nt: TGCGCCAGCAGCTTGGCCCCCACCGGAGGTGAGCAGTACTTC
CDR3aa: CASSLAPTGGEQYF

abundance: NA
v_gene: TRBV5-1
j_gene: TRBJ2-3
d_gene: TRBD1
CDR3nt: TGCGCCAGCAGCCTGACAGGGGTTCAGGCAGATACGCAGTATTTT
CDR3aa: CASSLTGVQADTQYF

abundance: NA
v_gene: TRBV6-5
j_gene: TRBJ1-2
d_gene: NA
CDR3nt: TGTGCCAGCAGGGCAGGTACCGCCCTTAACTATGGCTACACCTTC
CDR3aa: CASRAGTALNYGYTF

abundance: NA
v_gene: TRBV28
j_gene: TRBJ1-2
d_gene: NA
CDR3nt: TGTGCCAGCAGCTCTCTAGTTGGCTACACCTTC
CDR3aa: CASSSLVGYTF

abundance: NA
v_gene: TRBV18
j_gene: TRBJ2-1
d_gene: TRBD2
CDR3nt: TGTGCCAGCTCACCGCGGGGGGCAGGATACAATGAGCAGTTCTTC
CDR3aa: CASSPRGAGYNEQFF

abundance: NA
v_gene: TRBV6-1
j_gene: TRBJ2-7
d_gene: TRBD2
CDR3nt: TGTGCCAGCAGTGAGCTCAGCGGGGGCGAGCAGTACTTC
CDR3aa: CASSELSGGEQYF

abundance: NA
v_gene: TRBV28
j_gene: TRBJ1-2
d_gene: TRBD1
CDR3nt: TGTGCCAGCAGGCATGACAGGGCCGAAGACTATGGCTACACCTTC
CDR3aa: CASRHDRAEDYGYTF

abundance: NA
v_gene: TRBV7-3
j_gene: TRBJ2-2
d_gene: NA
CDR3nt: TGTGCCAGCAGCTTAAGACAGTTCACCGGGGAGCTGTTTTTT
CDR3aa: CASSLRQFTGELFF

abundance: NA
v_gene: TRBV2
j_gene: TRBJ2-5
d_gene: TRBD2
CDR3nt: TGTGCCAGCATGGGAGGGTCCCAAGAGACCCAGTACTTC
CDR3aa: CASMGGSQETQYF

abundance: NA
v_gene: TRBV5-1
j_gene: TRBJ2-1
d_gene: TRBD2
CDR3nt: TGCGCCAGCACAGCTAGCGGGGGATACAATGAGCAGTTCTTC
CDR3aa: CASTASGGYNEQFF

abundance: NA
v_gene: TRBV7-9
j_gene: TRBJ1-5
d_gene: TRBD1
CDR3nt: TGTGCCAGCAGCGGTGGGACAGGGGGCAATCAGCCCCAGCATTTT
CDR3aa: CASSGGTGGNQPQHF

abundance: NA
v_gene: TRBV19
j_gene: TRBJ1-2
d_gene: NA
CDR3nt: TGTGCCAGTAGTTTGACAGCTAACTATGGCTACACCTTC
CDR3aa: CASSLTANYGYTF

abundance: NA
v_gene: TRBV7-9
j_gene: TRBJ1-1
d_gene: TRBD1
CDR3nt: TGTGCCAGCAGCACCCAGACCGGGACAGGGAGGGGGAGGTCGAGCACTGAAGCTTTCTTT
CDR3aa: CASSTQTGTGRGRSSTEAFF

abundance: NA
v_gene: TRBV5-1
j_gene: TRBJ2-7
d_gene: TRBD2
CDR3nt: TGCGCCAGCAGCTTGCTGGCGGGGGGGCGGGAGCAGTACTTC
CDR3aa: CASSLLAGGREQYF

abundance: NA
v_gene: TRBV5-1
j_gene: TRBJ2-3
d_gene: TRBD2
CDR3nt: TGCGCCAGCACCCGGGGGGGCGGCCCCCGCACAGATACGCAGTATTTT
CDR3aa: CASTRGGGPRTDTQYF

abundance: NA
v_gene: TRBV9
j_gene: TRBJ2-7
d_gene: TRBD1
CDR3nt: TGTGCCAGCAGCGTAGGGGACAGGGGCTCCTACGAGCAGTACTTC
CDR3aa: CASSVGDRGSYEQYF

abundance: NA
v_gene: TRBV24-1
j_gene: TRBJ2-2
d_gene: NA
CDR3nt: TGTGCCACCTCTCGGGCGGGTGACGGGGAGCTGTTTTTT
CDR3aa: CATSRAGDGELFF

abundance: NA
v_gene: TRBV9
j_gene: TRBJ1-6
d_gene: NA
CDR3nt: TGTGCCAGCAGCCCCTTGTCAGGGGATAATTCACCCCTCCACTTT
CDR3aa: CASSPLSGDNSPLHF

abundance: once
v_gene: TRBV5-1
j_gene: TRBJ2-2
d_gene: TRBD2
CDR3nt: TGCGCCACAAAAAAGCGGGAGGGGAACACCGGGGAGCTGTTTTTT
CDR3aa: CATKKREGNTGELFF

abundance: NA
v_gene: TRBV5-1
j_gene: TRBJ2-3
d_gene: NA
CDR3nt: TGCGCCAGCAGCTTGCGTCTAGCGTACACAGATACGCAGTATTTT
CDR3aa: CASSLRLAYTDTQYF

abundance: once
v_gene: TRBV27
j_gene: TRBJ1-3
d_gene: TRBD1
CDR3nt: TGTGCCAGCAGGGGACAGGGGGATGGAAACACCATATATTTT
CDR3aa: CASRGQGDGNTIYF

abundance: NA
v_gene: TRBV5-1
j_gene: TRBJ2-3
d_gene: TRBD2
CDR3nt: TGCGCCAGCAGCTTGGCGCTAGCGGGAGGTACGCAGTATTTT
CDR3aa: CASSLALAGGTQYF

abundance: NA
v_gene: TRBV6-6
j_gene: TRBJ2-2
d_gene: NA
CDR3nt: TGTGCCAGCAGTTACTCCGCAGGGCGTGGCGGGGAGCTGTTTTTT
CDR3aa: CASSYSAGRGGELFF

abundance: NA
v_gene: TRBV9
j_gene: TRBJ2-1
d_gene: TRBD2
CDR3nt: TGTGCCAGCAGCCCCGGACTAGCGGGAGCGGGGAATGAGCAGTTCTTC
CDR3aa: CASSPGLAGAGNEQFF

abundance: NA
v_gene: TRBV5-1
j_gene: TRBJ2-3
d_gene: NA
CDR3nt: TGCGCCAGCAGCTTGTTTCAGGGCTATAGCACAGATACGCAGTATTTT
CDR3aa: CASSLFQGYSTDTQYF

abundance: NA
v_gene: TRBV7-6
j_gene: TRBJ2-7
d_gene: NA
CDR3nt: TGTGCCAGCAGCGGCGGGGTCGCCTACGAGCAGTACTTC
CDR3aa: CASSGGVAYEQYF